Shown below are 23 T cell receptor beta chains from a single sample sequenced in a study of graft-versus-host responses after intestinal transplantation. Libraries were prepared by immunoSEQ multiplex PCR; TCRdb keeps only in-frame clonotypes and omits some of them. The table shows about 12,000 clones, with about 94% occurring only once. The specimen comprised PBMCs, sampled approximately 110 days after intestinal transplant. The origin of the receptors is a human patient who received an intestinal transplant, so some T cells may come from the graft donor.

CDR3 amino acids: CSVDDKGSGANVLTF. The CDR3 DNA reads TGCAGCGTTGACGATAAGGGATCTGGGGCCAACGTCCTGACTTTC. This sequence joins TRBV29-1 and TRBJ2-6; D is uncertain. V was clipped by 3 bases and J by 1 base, with 10 bases between them. This CDR3 is built from 15 residues. Per the germline V gene, CDR1 is SQVTM and CDR2 is ANQGSEA.

This chain connects TRBV7-6 to TRBJ2-3; D perhaps matches TRBD2 (6 bases). In germline, CDR1 is SGHVS, CDR2 FNYEAQ. The V gene lost 1 base and the J gene lost 4 bases, with 18 bases spanning the gap. This CDR3 has 17 amino acids. The CDR3 nucleotides read TGTGCCAGCAGCTTAGATTACGGGGGAGAAGAGTCAGATACGCAGTATTTT. The encoded protein is CASSLDYGGEESDTQYF.

V and J are TRBV30 and TRBJ2-5; possible D gene TRBD2, 5 bases. Trimming shortened V by 3 bases and J by 11 bases, and 13 bases separated the two germline ends. The CDR3 is 11 amino acids. Germline V lookup: CDR1 GTSNPN, CDR2 SVGIG (reference sequence). The CDR3 is CAWREAGEQYF. The CDR3 coding sequence is TGTGCCTGGAGGGAGGCCGGGGAGCAGTACTTC.

The chain is built from TRBV10-1 and TRBJ2-7; 8 bases map to TRBD2. Germline-derived CDR1 and CDR2 are WNHNN and SYGVQD (reference sequence). V gave up 2 bases and J gave up 3 bases; unmatched junction bases: 3. The CDR3 length is 14 residues. The CDR3 DNA sequence: TGCGCCAGCAGTGAGGTAGCGGGAAACTACGAGCAGTACTTC. Encoded protein: CASSEVAGNYEQYF.

V is TRBV18 and J is TRBJ2-5; 10 positions agree with TRBD1. CDR1 and CDR2 from the germline V gene are KGHSH and LQKENI. The CDR3 loop spans 16 amino acids. J gave up 3 bases and V 4 bases, and 8 bases lay outside the gene matches. CDR3 DNA: TGTGCCAGCTCACACTCGGGACAGGGGCTAAAAGAGACCCAGTACTTC. Protein product: CASSHSGQGLKETQYF.

The CDR3 reads CASSLYNEQFF. The CDR3 nucleotides are TGTGCCAGCAGTCTTTACAATGAGCAGTTCTTC. The genes are TRBV6-6 and TRBJ2-1; D uncertain. CDR1 MNHNY and CDR2 SVGAGI come from the germline V gene (reference sequence). Trimming shortened V by 5 bases and J by 4 bases, and 3 bases separated the two germline ends. The CDR3 extends over 11 amino acids.

The chain joins TRBV6-6 to TRBJ1-2; 8 bases are a match to TRBD1. Per germline, CDR1 MNHNY and CDR2 SVGAGI (reference sequence). This CDR3 has 14 amino acids. V was clipped by 2 bases and J by 3 bases; unmatched bases: 2. CDR3 sequence (DNA): TGTGCCAGCAGTTACGAGACAGGGGACTATGGCTACACCTTC. Translated: CASSYETGDYGYTF.

This chain connects TRBV12-5 to TRBJ1-5, with 7 nucleotides matching TRBD1. The V gene's germline CDR1 is LGHNT and CDR2 FRNRAP. Trimming took 0 bases from V and 1 from J; bases not matched to a gene: 12. The CDR3 is made up of 19 amino acids. The CDR3 DNA is TGTGCTAGTGGTTTGGTCGTAATGGCCCGGGACAGAAGCAATCAGCCCCAGCATTTT. Translation gives CASGLVVMARDRSNQPQHF.

This clone showed up just a few times. V gene TRBV19 combines with J gene TRBJ1-5, with unresolved D. CDR1 and CDR2 from the germline V gene are LNHDA and SQIVND (reference sequence). V shed 6 bases and J shed 2 bases, with 5 bases lying between them. The CDR3 is 12 residues long. The CDR3 protein is CASSQGNQPQHF. In DNA, the CDR3 is TGTGCCAGTAGCCAGGGCAATCAGCCCCAGCATTTT.

The genes are TRBV7-9 and TRBJ2-1; D not resolved. Per the germline V gene, CDR1 is SEHNR and CDR2 is FQNEAQ (reference sequence). Trimming left V 6 bases short and J 10 bases short, with 13 bases between. There are 12 residues in the CDR3. In nucleotides, the CDR3 is TGTGCCAGCAGTCGGCCCGGATTCGAGCAGTTCTTC. Amino acid sequence: CASSRPGFEQFF. The entire variable domain, with the rest obtained from reference TRBV7-9 and TRBJ2-1, is as follows: DTGVSQNPRHKITKRGQNVTFRCDPISEHNRLYWYRQTLGQGPEFLTYFQNEAQLEKSRLLSDRFSAERPKGSFSTLEIQRTEQGDSAMYLCASSRPGFEQFFGPGTRLTVL.

The chain uses TRBV10-3 and TRBJ2-7; perhaps TRBD2 as D (6 bases). The CDR3 length is 13 residues. Germline lookup yields CDR1 ENHRY and CDR2 SYGVKD. V lost 11 bases to trimming and J lost 2 bases, with 16 bases between them. CDR3 bases: TGTGCCGCCCAAGGGGACTTTACCTACGAGCAGTACTTC. Translating gives CAAQGDFTYEQYF.

V is TRBV7-9 and J is TRBJ2-7, with D unclear. Trimming removed 2 bases from V and 3 bases from J, with 8 bases in between. The CDR3 consists of 13 residues. Germline V gene sequence: CDR1 SEHNR, CDR2 FQNEAQ (reference sequence). CDR3 amino acids: CASSLTGDYEQYF. The CDR3 bases are TGTGCCAGCAGCTTAACTGGGGACTACGAGCAGTACTTC. Filled out from reference TRBV7-9 and TRBJ2-7, the complete variable domain reads DTGVSQNPRHKITKRGQNVTFRCDPISEHNRLYWYRQTLGQGPEFLTYFQNEAQLEKSRLLSDRFSAERPKGSFSTLEIQRTEQGDSAMYLCASSLTGDYEQYFGPGTRLTVT.

For the CDR3, the DNA is TGTGCCAGCAACAAGGGAAGGACAGAGTACAATGAGCAGTTCTTC. Protein product: CASNKGRTEYNEQFF. The V call is TRBV6-1, the J call TRBJ2-1, with TRBD1 as a possible D gene (6 bases). V shed 7 bases and J shed 4 bases, with 17 bases lying between them. The CDR3 spans 15 residues. Germline loops: CDR1 MNHNS, CDR2 SASEGT.

The V call is TRBV27, the J call TRBJ2-1; 9 nucleotides match TRBD2. The germline V gene encodes CDR1 MNHEY and CDR2 SMNVEV (reference sequence). The CDR3 runs 15 residues. Trimming cost V 9 bases and J 7 bases; bases outside gene matches: 13. CDR3: CASSVAGGPLNEQFF. For the CDR3, the DNA is TGTGCCAGTTCTGTGGCGGGAGGGCCTTTAAATGAGCAGTTCTTC.

The chain has TRBV4-2 and TRBJ1-5; 7 bases agree with TRBD1. Trimming cost V 0 bases and J 3 bases; bases outside gene matches: 8. The CDR3 extends over 17 amino acids. Germline V gives CDR1 LGHNA, CDR2 YNFKEQ. In DNA form, the CDR3 reads TGTGCCAGCAGCCAAGATTTCGGACAGGAACTCAATCAGCCCCAGCATTTT. Protein sequence: CASSQDFGQELNQPQHF.

This clone was recorded a few times. The V call is TRBV29-1, the J call TRBJ2-1, with 10 nucleotides matching TRBD2. The germline gives CDR1 SQVTM, CDR2 ANQGSEA. The junction had 9 bases not matched to a gene; V was cut back by 6 bases and J by 1 base. The CDR3 covers 16 residues. CDR3 in DNA: TGCAGCGTCGACGAACTAGCGGGAAGATCCTACAATGAGCAGTTCTTC. Amino acids: CSVDELAGRSYNEQFF.

The rearrangement links TRBV5-6 to TRBJ2-7; D remains ambiguous. V dropped 1 base and J dropped 2 bases, with 10 bases sitting between them. The V gene's germline CDR1 is SGHDT and CDR2 YYEEEE. This CDR3 spans 14 amino acids. The CDR3 DNA is TGTGCCAGCAGCTTGTTTATTACCACCTACGAGCAGTACTTC. Translation gives CASSLFITTYEQYF.

The V call is TRBV28, the J call TRBJ1-5, with D tentatively TRBD1 (6 bases). Germline CDR1 is MDHEN and CDR2 is SYDVKM. The CDR3 has 15 amino acids. Trimming shortened V by 5 bases and J by 3 bases, and 14 bases separated the two germline ends. This chain's CDR3 is CASSTAQGINQPQHF. Written as DNA, the CDR3 is TGTGCCAGCAGTACGGCACAGGGAATCAATCAGCCCCAGCATTTT.

For the CDR3, the DNA is TGTGCCAGCAGTTATGCGGGATATAGCACAGATACGCAGTATTTT. It translates to CASSYAGYSTDTQYF. This chain connects TRBV6-9 to TRBJ2-3, with TRBD2 as a possible D gene (6 bases). Trimming took 2 bases from V and 0 from J, leaving 9 bases between them. The V gene's germline CDR1 is MNHGY and CDR2 SVAAGI. The length of the CDR3 is 15 residues.

The J gene is TRBJ2-1, the V gene TRBV7-9; 8 bases agree with TRBD2. The CDR3 has 14 residues. Germline CDR1 and CDR2: SEHNR and FQNEAQ (reference sequence). V trimming: 5 bases; J trimming: 6 bases; junction bases outside the gene matches: 6. The CDR3 region is CASSRGTSGNEQFF. Written as DNA, the CDR3 is TGTGCCAGCAGCCGAGGGACTAGTGGCAATGAGCAGTTCTTC.

V and J are TRBV11-2 and TRBJ2-4; 14 bases fit TRBD2. The V and J ends lost 5 bases and 9 bases, in that order; junction bases with no gene match: 15. The germline CDR1 and CDR2 sequences are SGHAT and FQNNGV. The CDR3 loop spans 18 amino acids. CDR3 in amino acids: CASSPRLAGGPSGGIQYF. CDR3 nucleotide sequence: TGTGCCAGCAGCCCTCGACTAGCGGGAGGGCCGAGTGGGGGCATTCAGTACTTC.

The gene calls are TRBV19 and TRBJ2-3, with 8 bases fitting TRBD2. This CDR3 spans 14 amino acids. Germline CDR1 reads LNHDA; CDR2 reads SQIVND (reference sequence). The V segment lost 3 bases and the J segment 6 bases; nucleotides outside the gene matches: 5. The chain's CDR3 is CASSMASGSDTQYF. The DNA for the CDR3 is TGTGCCAGTAGTATGGCAAGCGGGAGCGATACGCAGTATTTT.

V and J are TRBV2 and TRBJ2-7; TRBD1 matches at 7 bases. CDR1 and CDR2 (germline): SNHLY, FYNNEI. This CDR3 has 14 amino acids. Trimming at V came to 3 bases and at J to 3 bases, leaving 5 bases not matched to a gene. Here the CDR3 reads CASSDSGTVYEQYF. CDR3 DNA: TGTGCCAGCAGTGACTCCGGGACAGTCTACGAGCAGTACTTC.